This TCR beta chain was documented in a study of human T cells and chemical hapten exposure. The V and J ends lost 5 bases and 4 bases, in that order; junction bases with no gene match: 9. CDR3 length equals 15 residues. Germline CDR1 reads SGHTA; CDR2 reads FQGNSA. Using its own MiXCR run on the RACE reads, TCRdb lists one record per CDR3 protein. The data contain 200,000 to 300,000 distinct CDR3 sequences, approximately 8.6% of them singletons. As for time point: pre-sensitization, week 0. The treatment is: therapeutic diphenylcyclopropenone sensitization with weekly scalp DPC. Suited to DPC and affected by alopecia, the donors ranged from 18 to 70 years old. The sample holds many counts of this clonotype.

Specimen: whole blood, collected in connection with sensitization to the hapten diphenylcyclopropenone (DPC). The origin of this receptor is a woman aged 40 to 50 with alopecia areata. Some clones in this sample may be carry-over from other donors' samples. The rearrangement joins TRBV7-2 to TRBJ1-2; TRBD1 aligns across 8 bases. The CDR3 protein is CASSPWDRSSYGYTF. DNA of the CDR3: TGTGCCAGCAGCCCCTGGGACAGGTCCTCCTATGGCTACACCTTC. Complete variable domain (other parts from reference TRBV7-2 and TRBJ1-2): GAGVSQSPSNKVTEKGKDVELRCDPISGHTALYWYRQSLGQGLEFLIYFQGNSAPDKSGLPSDRFSAERTGGSVSTLTIQRTQQEDSAVYLCASSPWDRSSYGYTFGSGTRLTVV.